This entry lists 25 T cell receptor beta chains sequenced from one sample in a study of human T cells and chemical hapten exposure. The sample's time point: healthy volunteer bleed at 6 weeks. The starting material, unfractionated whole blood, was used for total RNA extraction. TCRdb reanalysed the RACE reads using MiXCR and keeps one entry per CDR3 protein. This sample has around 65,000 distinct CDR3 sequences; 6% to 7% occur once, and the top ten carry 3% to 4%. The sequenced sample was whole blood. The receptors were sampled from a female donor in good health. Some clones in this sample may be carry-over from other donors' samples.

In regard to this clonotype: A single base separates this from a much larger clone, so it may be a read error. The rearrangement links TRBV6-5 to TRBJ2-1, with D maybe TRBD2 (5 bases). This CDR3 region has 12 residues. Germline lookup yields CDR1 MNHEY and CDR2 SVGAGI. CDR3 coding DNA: TGTGCCAGCAGTTACTCCGGGAAGGGTCTGCTCTTC. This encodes CASSYSGKGLLF.

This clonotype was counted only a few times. This chain's CDR3 is CSARDRAAGNTIYF. CDR3 DNA: TGCAGTGCTAGAGATAGGGCAGCTGGAAACACCATATATTTT. This chain uses TRBV20-1 with TRBJ1-3; D is unclear. This CDR3 contains 14 residues. Trimming cost V 0 bases and J 2 bases, with 8 bases left between them. The germline gives CDR1 DFQATT, CDR2 SNEGSKA (reference sequence).

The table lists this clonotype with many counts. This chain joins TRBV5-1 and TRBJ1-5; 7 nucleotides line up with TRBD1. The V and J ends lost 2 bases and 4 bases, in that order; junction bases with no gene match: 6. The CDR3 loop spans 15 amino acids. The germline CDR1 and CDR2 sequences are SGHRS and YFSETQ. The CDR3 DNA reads TGCGCCAGCAGCTTAGGGGACAGTCCGAATCAGCCCCAGCATTTT. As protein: CASSLGDSPNQPQHF.

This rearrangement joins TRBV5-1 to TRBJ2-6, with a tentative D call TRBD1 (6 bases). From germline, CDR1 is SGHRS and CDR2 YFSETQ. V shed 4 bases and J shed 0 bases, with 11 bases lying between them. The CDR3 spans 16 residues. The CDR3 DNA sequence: TGCGCCAGCAGCAGGGACACCTCCTCTGGGGCCAACGTCCTGACTTTC. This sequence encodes CASSRDTSSGANVLTF. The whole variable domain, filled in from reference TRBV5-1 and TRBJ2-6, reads KAGVTQTPRYLIKTRGQQVTLSCSPISGHRSVSWYQQTPGQGLQFLFEYFSETQRNKGNFPGRFSGRQFSNSRSEMNVSTLELGDSALYLCASSRDTSSGANVLTFGAGSRLTVL.

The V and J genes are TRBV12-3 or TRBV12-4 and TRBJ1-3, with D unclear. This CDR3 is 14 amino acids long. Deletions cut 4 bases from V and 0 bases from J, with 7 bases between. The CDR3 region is CASSWQNSGNTIYF. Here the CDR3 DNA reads TGTGCCAGCAGTTGGCAGAACTCTGGAAACACCATATATTTT.

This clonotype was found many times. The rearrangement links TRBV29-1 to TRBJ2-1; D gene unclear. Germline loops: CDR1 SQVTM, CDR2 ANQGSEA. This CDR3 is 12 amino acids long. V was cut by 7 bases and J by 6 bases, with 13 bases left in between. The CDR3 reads CSAKPRANEQFF. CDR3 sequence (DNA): TGCAGCGCGAAACCTAGGGCCAATGAGCAGTTCTTC.

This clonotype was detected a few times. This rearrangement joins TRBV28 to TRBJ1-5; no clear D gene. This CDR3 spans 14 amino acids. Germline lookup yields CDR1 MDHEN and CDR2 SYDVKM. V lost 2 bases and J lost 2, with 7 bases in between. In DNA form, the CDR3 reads TGTGCCAGCAGTTTAATGAGCGGCAATCAGCCCCAGCATTTT. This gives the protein CASSLMSGNQPQHF.

Here the CDR3 reads CSVPRGAESSYNEQFF. Written as DNA, the CDR3 is TGCAGCGTGCCCCGAGGGGCAGAAAGCTCCTACAATGAGCAGTTCTTC. J is TRBJ2-1 and V is TRBV29-1; D may correspond to TRBD1 or TRBD2 (5 bases each). Per germline, CDR1 SQVTM and CDR2 ANQGSEA. V lost 6 bases, J lost 0 bases, and 18 bases lay in between. The CDR3 sequence is 16 residues long.

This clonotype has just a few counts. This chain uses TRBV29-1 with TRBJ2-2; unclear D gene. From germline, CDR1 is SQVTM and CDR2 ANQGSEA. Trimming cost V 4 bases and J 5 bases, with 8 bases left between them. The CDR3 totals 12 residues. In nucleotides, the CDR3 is TGCAGCGTTGTAACCGAGACCGGGGAGCTGTTTTTT. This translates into CSVVTETGELFF.

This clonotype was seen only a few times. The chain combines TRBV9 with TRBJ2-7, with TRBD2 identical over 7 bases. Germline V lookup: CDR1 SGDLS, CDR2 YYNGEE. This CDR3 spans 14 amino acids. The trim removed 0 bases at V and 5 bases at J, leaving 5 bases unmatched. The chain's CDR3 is CASSVGGSRDEQYF. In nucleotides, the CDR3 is TGTGCCAGCAGCGTAGGCGGGAGTCGGGACGAGCAGTACTTC.

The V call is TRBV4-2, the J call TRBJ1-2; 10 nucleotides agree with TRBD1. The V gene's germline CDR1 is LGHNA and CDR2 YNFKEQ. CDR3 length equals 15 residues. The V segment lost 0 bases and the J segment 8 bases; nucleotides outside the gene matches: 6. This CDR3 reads CASSQEDRGRYGYTF. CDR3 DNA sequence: TGTGCCAGCAGCCAAGAAGACAGGGGGCGATACGGCTACACCTTC.

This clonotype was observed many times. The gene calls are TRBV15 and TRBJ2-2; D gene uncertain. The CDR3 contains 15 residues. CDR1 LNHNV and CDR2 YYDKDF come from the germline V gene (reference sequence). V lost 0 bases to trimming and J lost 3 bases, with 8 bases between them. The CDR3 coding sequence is TGTGCCACCAGCAGAGATCGCCATTACACCGGGGAGCTGTTTTTT. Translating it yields CATSRDRHYTGELFF.

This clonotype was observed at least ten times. The CDR3: CASSVGGASTDTQYF. CDR3 DNA sequence: TGTGCCAGCAGTGTTGGGGGGGCCAGCACAGATACGCAGTATTTT. The rearrangement uses TRBV25-1 and TRBJ2-3, with D perhaps TRBD2 (7 bases). Germline V gives CDR1 MGHDK, CDR2 SYGVNS. The CDR3 has 15 amino acids. Deletions cut 4 bases from V and 0 bases from J, with 11 bases between.

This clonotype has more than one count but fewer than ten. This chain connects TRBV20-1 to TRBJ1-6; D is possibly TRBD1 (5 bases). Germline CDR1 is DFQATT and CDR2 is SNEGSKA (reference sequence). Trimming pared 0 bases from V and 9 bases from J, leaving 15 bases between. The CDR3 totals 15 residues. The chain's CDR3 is CSAREREAGSSPLHF. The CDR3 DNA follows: TGCAGTGCTAGAGAGCGGGAGGCAGGGAGTTCACCCCTCCACTTT.

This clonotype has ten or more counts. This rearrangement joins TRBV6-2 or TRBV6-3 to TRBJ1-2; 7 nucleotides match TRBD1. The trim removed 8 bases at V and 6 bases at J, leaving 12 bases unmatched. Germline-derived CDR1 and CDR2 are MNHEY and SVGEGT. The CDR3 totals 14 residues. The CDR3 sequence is CASAGTVYRDGYTF. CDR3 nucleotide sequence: TGTGCCAGCGCCGGGACAGTTTACCGGGATGGCTACACCTTC.

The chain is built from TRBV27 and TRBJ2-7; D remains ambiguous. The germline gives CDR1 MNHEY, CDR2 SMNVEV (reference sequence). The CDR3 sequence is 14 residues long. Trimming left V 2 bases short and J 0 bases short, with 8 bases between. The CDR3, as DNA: TGTGCCAGCAGTTTACGGTGGACCTCCTACGAGCAGTACTTC. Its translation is CASSLRWTSYEQYF.

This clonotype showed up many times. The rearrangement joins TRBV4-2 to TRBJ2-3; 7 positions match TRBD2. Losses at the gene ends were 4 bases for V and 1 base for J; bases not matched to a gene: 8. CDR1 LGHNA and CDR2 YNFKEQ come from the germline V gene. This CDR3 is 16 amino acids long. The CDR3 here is CASSPQSGRGTDTQYF. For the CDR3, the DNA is TGTGCCAGCAGCCCCCAAAGTGGGAGGGGCACAGATACGCAGTATTTT.

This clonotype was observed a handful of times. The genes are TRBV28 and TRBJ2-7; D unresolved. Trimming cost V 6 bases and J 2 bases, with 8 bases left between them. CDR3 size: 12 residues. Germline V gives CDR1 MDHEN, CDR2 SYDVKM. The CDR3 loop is CASRALPYEQYF. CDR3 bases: TGTGCCAGCAGGGCCCTTCCCTACGAGCAGTACTTC.

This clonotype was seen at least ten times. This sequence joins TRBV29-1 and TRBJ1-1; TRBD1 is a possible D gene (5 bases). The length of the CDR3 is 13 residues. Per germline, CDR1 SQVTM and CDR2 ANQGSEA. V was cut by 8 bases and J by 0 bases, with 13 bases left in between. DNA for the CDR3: TGCAGCACTGGGGCGGGGATGAACACTGAAGCTTTCTTT. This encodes CSTGAGMNTEAFF.

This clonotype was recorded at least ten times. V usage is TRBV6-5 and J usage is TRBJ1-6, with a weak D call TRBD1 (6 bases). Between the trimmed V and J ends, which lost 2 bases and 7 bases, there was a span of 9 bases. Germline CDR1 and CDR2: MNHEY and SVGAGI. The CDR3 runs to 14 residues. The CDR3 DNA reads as TGTGCCAGCAGTTACGCAGGGGAAAATTCACCCCTCCACTTT. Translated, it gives CASSYAGENSPLHF.

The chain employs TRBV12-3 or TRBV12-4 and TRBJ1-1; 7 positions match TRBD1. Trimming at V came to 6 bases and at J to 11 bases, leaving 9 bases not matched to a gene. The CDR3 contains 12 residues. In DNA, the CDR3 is TGTGCCAGCAGCCTTGACAGGGCGCGGGCTTTCTTT. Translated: CASSLDRARAFF.

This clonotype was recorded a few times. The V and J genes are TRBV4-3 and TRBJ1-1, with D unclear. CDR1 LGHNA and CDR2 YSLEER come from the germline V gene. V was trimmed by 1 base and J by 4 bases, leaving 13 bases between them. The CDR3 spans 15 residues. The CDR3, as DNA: TGCGCCAGCAGCCAAGGAGATGTCTGGGGCACTGAAGCTTTCTTT. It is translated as CASSQGDVWGTEAFF.

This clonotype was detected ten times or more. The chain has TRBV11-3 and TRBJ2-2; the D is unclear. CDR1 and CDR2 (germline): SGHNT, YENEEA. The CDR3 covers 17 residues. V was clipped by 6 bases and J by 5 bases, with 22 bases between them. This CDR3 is CASRSPPPDPGTGELFF. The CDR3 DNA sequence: TGTGCCAGCAGGTCGCCACCCCCGGACCCCGGGACCGGGGAGCTGTTTTTT.

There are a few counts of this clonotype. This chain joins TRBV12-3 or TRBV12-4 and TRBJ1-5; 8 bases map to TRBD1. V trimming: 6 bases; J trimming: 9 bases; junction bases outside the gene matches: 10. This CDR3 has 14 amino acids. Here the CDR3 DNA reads TGTGCCAGCAGCCCCGGGACAGGCTCATGGCCCCAGCATTTT. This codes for CASSPGTGSWPQHF.

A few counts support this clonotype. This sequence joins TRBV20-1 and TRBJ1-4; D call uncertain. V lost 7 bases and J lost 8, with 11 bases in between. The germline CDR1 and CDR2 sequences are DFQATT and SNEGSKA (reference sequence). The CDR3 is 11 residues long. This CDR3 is CSGRAGEKLFF. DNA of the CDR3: TGCAGTGGGCGGGCTGGGGAAAAACTGTTTTTT.